These T cell receptor beta chains were read from a single sample in a study of early T cells in non-severe SARS-CoV-2 infection. TCRdb re-called the 5' RACE reads with MiXCR, one entry per CDR3 protein. Here the sample spans approximately 80,000 distinct CDR3 sequences, 9.5% to 15% being singletons. The sequenced sample consisted of whole blood. The receptors were gathered from an adult who was a healthcare worker with PCR-confirmed SARS-CoV-2 infection or an uninfected control (not recorded which). The CDR3 runs from the conserved cysteine through the conserved F or W. D genes are given only for firm matches. Part of the rows lack a size; the others show once, few, many or a class for expanded clones.

v_call,d_call,j_call,clone_size,cdr3_nt,cdr3_aa
TRBV28,-,TRBJ1-6,many,TGTGCCAGCAGTTTCGAGTATTCGCAAGGGGATTCACCCCTCCACTTT,CASSFEYSQGDSPLHF
TRBV14,-,TRBJ2-1,-,TGTGCCAGCAGCCCGCGGGGACCAGCGGACTACAATGAGCAGTTCTTC,CASSPRGPADYNEQFF
TRBV13,-,TRBJ2-3,-,TGTGCCAGCAGCTTCAAACTCACAGATACAATGGCAAATACGCAGTATTTT,CASSFKLTDTMANTQYF
TRBV20-1,-,TRBJ2-2,few,TGCAGTGCTAGACTGACTACCGGGGAGCTGTTTTTT,CSARLTTGELFF
TRBV5-4,TRBD1,TRBJ2-7,few,TGTGCCAGCAGCCCGGATACCGGGACAGGGAGACACGAGCAGTACTTC,CASSPDTGTGRHEQYF
TRBV12-3/TRBV12-4,TRBD1,TRBJ1-4,many,TGTGCCAGCAGTCCAAGGACAGGCGGTGAAAAACTGTTTTTT,CASSPRTGGEKLFF
TRBV19,-,TRBJ2-1,few,TGTGCCAGTAGTATAGGTGTCAGCTCCTACAATGAGCAGTTCTTC,CASSIGVSSYNEQFF
TRBV20-1,TRBD2,TRBJ2-1,-,TGCAGTGCTCTCCGGGGACTATCCTACAATGAGCAGTTCTTC,CSALRGLSYNEQFF
TRBV7-9,TRBD1,TRBJ2-7,many,TGTGCCAGCAGCTTCCGGGACAGTTACGAGCAGTACTTC,CASSFRDSYEQYF
TRBV7-8,TRBD2,TRBJ2-7,-,TGTGCCAGCAGCTTAGCTAGCGGGAGCTCCTACGAGCAGTACTTC,CASSLASGSSYEQYF
TRBV27,TRBD1,TRBJ1-4,many,TGTGCCAGCAGCCCTACGGGACAGCTTAATGAAAAACTGTTTTTT,CASSPTGQLNEKLFF
TRBV28,-,TRBJ1-5,-,TGTGCCAGCAGCAAACAGGGATATAGCAATCAGCCCCAGCATTTT,CASSKQGYSNQPQHF
TRBV29-1,TRBD2,TRBJ2-2,-,TGCAGCGTCGGGACTAGCGGGAGACAGAGGGAGCTGTTTTTT,CSVGTSGRQRELFF
TRBV6-2/TRBV6-3,TRBD2,TRBJ2-7,-,TGTGCCAGCAGTTTACGTGGGGGACTAGCGTTCGAGCAGTACTTC,CASSLRGGLAFEQYF
TRBV7-9,-,TRBJ1-1,few,TGTGCCAGCAGCAGCCGGCCCCTAGAAGCTTTCTTT,CASSSRPLEAFF
TRBV3-1,-,TRBJ1-6,many,TGTGCCAGCAGCCAAGTTGGATATAATTCACCCCTCCACTTT,CASSQVGYNSPLHF
TRBV20-1,-,TRBJ1-5,-,TGCAGTGCTCGGCGAGACAGACGGCCCCAGCATTTT,CSARRDRRPQHF
TRBV11-2,TRBD1,TRBJ2-5,-,TGTGCCAGCAGCCGGGGGACAGGGTGGGATCTACAAGAGACCCAGTACTTC,CASSRGTGWDLQETQYF
TRBV29-1,-,TRBJ2-3,many,TGCAGCGGGTCCGTGTCCAGCGGCGATACGCAGTATTTT,CSGSVSSGDTQYF
TRBV20-1,-,TRBJ2-7,many,TGCAGTGCTGCTGAACAGGGGAGGCTCTACGAGCAGTACTTC,CSAAEQGRLYEQYF
TRBV27,-,TRBJ2-3,many,TGTGCCAGCAGTGGCAGGGGCGAAGATACGCAGTATTTT,CASSGRGEDTQYF
TRBV19,TRBD2,TRBJ2-3,many,TGTGCCAGTAGTCCTGGACTAGCGGGAGGAGTGGATACGCAGTATTTT,CASSPGLAGGVDTQYF
TRBV5-1,-,TRBJ2-2,few,TGCGCCAGCAGCAAGAACGCGGACACCGGGGAGCTGTTTTTT,CASSKNADTGELFF
TRBV5-1,-,TRBJ2-3,many,TGCGCCAGCAGCCTCAGGGGAGACACAGATACGCAGTATTTT,CASSLRGDTDTQYF
TRBV29-1,-,TRBJ2-1,-,TGCAGCGTTGAAGAAGGAGGGAATGGTGAGCAGTTCTTC,CSVEEGGNGEQFF
TRBV7-9,-,TRBJ2-6,many,TGTGCCAGCATTCTCTCTGGGGCCAACGTCCTGACTTTC,CASILSGANVLTF
TRBV27,-,TRBJ2-1,-,TGTGCCAGCAGTTTATGGATCGGGGTGGACAATGAGCAGTTCTTC,CASSLWIGVDNEQFF
TRBV30,TRBD1,TRBJ1-1,many,TGTGCCTGGATGACAGGGTTGGGCACTGAAGCTTTCTTT,CAWMTGLGTEAFF
TRBV28,-,TRBJ1-1,many,TGTGCCAGCAGCCCCCGTGGACAGCCGAACACTGAAGCTTTCTTT,CASSPRGQPNTEAFF
TRBV21-1,-,TRBJ1-2,-,TGTGCCAGCAGCAAAGTGTTTGGGCAGGAGAACTATGGCTACACCTTC,CASSKVFGQENYGYTF
TRBV3-1,-,TRBJ1-2,-,TGTGCCAGCAGCCAAGAATTTTCGTTTGGCTACACCTTC,CASSQEFSFGYTF
TRBV6-5,-,TRBJ2-1,-,TGTGCCAGCAGTCTTCTAGAACGGTTTACCCCGTTGGGGAGCTCCTTCAATGAGCAGTTCTTC,CASSLLERFTPLGSSFNEQFF
TRBV2,-,TRBJ1-4,-,TGTGCCAGCACCCTGACGATTAGGGGTCATGAAAAACTGTTTTTT,CASTLTIRGHEKLFF
TRBV5-1,TRBD2,TRBJ2-2,many,TGCGCCAGCAGCCGGACTGATAGCGGGAGGGCCCGGGAGCTGTTTTTT,CASSRTDSGRARELFF
TRBV6-5,-,TRBJ2-7,-,TGTGCCAGCAGCTACCTTGGGCCCTCACTTTCCTACGAGCAGTACTTC,CASSYLGPSLSYEQYF
TRBV25-1,-,TRBJ1-1,many,TGTGCCAGCAGTGAACCTGGAACGAACACTGAAGCTTTCTTT,CASSEPGTNTEAFF
TRBV28,-,TRBJ1-6,few,TGTGCCAGCAGTTTAAGGTGGCCACCCCTCCACTTT,CASSLRWPPLHF
TRBV2,-,TRBJ2-7,many,TGTGCCAGCAGCGAGTGGCGCAGCAACGACGAGCAGTACTTC,CASSEWRSNDEQYF
TRBV7-3,-,TRBJ2-2,few,TGTGCCAGCAGTCTCGTAGCCGGGAGCACCGGGGAGCTGTTTTTT,CASSLVAGSTGELFF
TRBV28,TRBD2,TRBJ2-5,-,TGTGCCAGCAGTCCTAGCGGGAGGGCCCAGGAGACCCAGTACTTC,CASSPSGRAQETQYF
TRBV7-2,-,TRBJ2-5,-,TGTGCCAGCAGCTTAGTGGCTATCCAAGAGACCCAGTACTTC,CASSLVAIQETQYF
TRBV10-1,-,TRBJ2-1,-,TGCGCCAGCAGCCCCGGGACGCCGCCTGAGCAGTTCTTC,CASSPGTPPEQFF
TRBV2,TRBD2,TRBJ2-5,few,TGTGCCAGCAGTGAAGGACTAGCGGGCCAAGAGACCCAGTACTTC,CASSEGLAGQETQYF
TRBV7-2,TRBD1,TRBJ2-7,-,TGTGCCAGCAGCTCAAGCGCCGGGACAGATTACGAGCAGTACTTC,CASSSSAGTDYEQYF
TRBV6-4,TRBD1,TRBJ1-1,few,TGTGCCAGCAGTGACGGGACAGCTTCGATGAACACTGAAGCTTTCTTT,CASSDGTASMNTEAFF
TRBV12-3/TRBV12-4,-,TRBJ2-2,-,TGTGTCAGCACTCCACTTAGGGGAAGAAGGGCCGGGGAGCTGTTTTTT,CVSTPLRGRRAGELFF
TRBV20-1,-,TRBJ2-7,-,TGCAGTGCTAGCATCGGGGTAGCGGCCTACGAGCAGTACTTC,CSASIGVAAYEQYF
TRBV19,-,TRBJ2-3,few,TGTGCCAGTAGTATGAGGCTTGGGGATACGCAGTATTTT,CASSMRLGDTQYF
TRBV5-1,-,TRBJ2-3,few,TGCGCCAGCAGTGGTCGGTTTGGGGCAGATACGCAGTATTTT,CASSGRFGADTQYF
TRBV6-1,TRBD1,TRBJ1-5,few,TGTGCCAGCAGACGGACAGGGAATCAGCCCCAGCATTTT,CASRRTGNQPQHF
TRBV27,TRBD2,TRBJ2-7,few,TGTGCCGCGGGGGGGAACAACGAGCAGTACTTC,CAAGGNNEQYF
TRBV20-1,-,TRBJ2-7,many,TGCAGTGCTAGAGATCTCTACGAGCAGTACTTC,CSARDLYEQYF
TRBV5-6,-,TRBJ2-5,many,TGTGCCAGCAGCCTCCGACCAAAAGAGACCCAGTACTTC,CASSLRPKETQYF
TRBV29-1,-,TRBJ1-2,few,TGCAGCGTTGAAGAAGCGACAGGTTATGGCTACACCTTC,CSVEEATGYGYTF
TRBV5-1,-,TRBJ2-4,few,TGCGCCAGCAGCTCCCCGACTGGGGGAGACATTCAGTACTTC,CASSSPTGGDIQYF
TRBV2,TRBD1,TRBJ1-6,once,TGTGCCAGCACCGAGGGGACAGGGGAGATATGGGGTTCACCCCTCCACTTT,CASTEGTGEIWGSPLHF
TRBV7-9,TRBD2,TRBJ2-7,many,TGTGCCAGCAGCCCGAACGAACTAGCGGGAGTAAAGCAGTACTTC,CASSPNELAGVKQYF
TRBV9,-,TRBJ2-7,-,TGTGCCAGCAGCGTAGAGGCGAGTTCCGCCTACGAGCAGTACTTC,CASSVEASSAYEQYF
TRBV29-1,-,TRBJ2-3,few,TGCAGCGTTGAAGATGAGGGAAGTCGGGCAGATACGCAGTATTTT,CSVEDEGSRADTQYF